A single sample gave rise to the 28 T cell receptor beta chains below, sequenced in a study of T cells in women clearing cervical HPV infection (dated by TCRdb to 2016 to 2019). Library method: the immunoSEQ multiplex PCR assay. TCRdb took this table from immuneACCESS and kept in-frame rearrangements with V and J called. Such tables lack part of the clones; where checked against another copy, unresolved V genes explain under half of the gap, and the rest is unexplained. This sample's table carries more than 20,000 clones. Of the sample, 8% to 10% falls within the top ten clones. The sequenced sample was blood buffy coat. The receptors originated from a woman aged 18 to 75 with a cervical HPV16 infection that either progressed to CIN3+ or cleared (not recorded which).

Here the CDR3 reads CASSLERQTYGYTF. The DNA read from the CDR3 is TGTGCCAGCAGCTTAGAAAGACAGACCTATGGC. This rearrangement joins TRBV7-8 to TRBJ1-2; D might be TRBD1 (5 bases). The CDR3 end is not reached by the read, which stops 3 residues before it; the germline J gene fills it in. V was pared by 1 base and J by 4 bases, with 10 bases between. Germline loops: CDR1 SGHVS, CDR2 FQNEAQ. CDR3 size: 14 residues.

On this clone: The read halts 3 residues ahead of the CDR3 end, with the missing end drawn from the germline J gene. The chain has TRBV20-1 and TRBJ2-5; 9 bases match TRBD2. V was pared by 6 bases and J by 5 bases, with 16 bases of the junction left unmatched. The length of the CDR3 is 16 residues. Germline V gene lookup returns CDR1 DFQATT and CDR2 SNEGSKA (reference sequence). This CDR3 reads CSAPGLAGGPWETQYF. The covered CDR3 bases are TGCAGTGCCCCGGGCTTGGCGGGGGGGCCCTGGGAGACC.

Of note for this clone: The sequence runs out 3 residues before the end of the CDR3; the remainder is reconstructed from the germline J gene. J is TRBJ1-1 and V is TRBV7-2; weak D call: TRBD1 (5 bases). In germline, CDR1 is SGHTA, CDR2 FQGNSA. V was trimmed by 1 base and J by 1 base, leaving 7 bases between them. The CDR3 totals 14 residues. CDR3 sequence: CASSLDTGNTEAFF. CDR3 DNA (partial): TGTGCCAGCAGCTTAGACACAGGGAACACTGAA.

Remarks on this clone: The CDR3 goes on 3 residues after the read ends, and that part is filled in from the germline J gene. The rearrangement links TRBV6-2 or TRBV6-3 to TRBJ1-2; 7 bases fit TRBD1. The CDR3 runs to 14 residues. Germline V lookup: CDR1 MNHEY, CDR2 SVGEGT. Trimming at V came to 3 bases and at J to 4 bases, leaving 5 bases not matched to a gene. Here the CDR3 reads CASSYSGQSYGYTF. CDR3 bases read: TGTGCCAGCAGTTATTCGGGACAGTCCTATGGC.

In regard to this clone: The CDR3 is cut off 3 residues early in the read; its end comes from the germline J gene. The chain combines TRBV5-1 with TRBJ2-5, with TRBD1 matching over 10 bases. Germline V gene lookup returns CDR1 SGHRS and CDR2 YFSETQ. The CDR3 runs to 14 residues. Germline trimming cut 7 bases from V and 5 bases from J; bases unmatched to any gene: 8. CDR3: CASGVTGGRETQYF. The sequenced CDR3 bases are TGCGCCAGCGGGGTGACAGGGGGCAGGGAGACC.

For this clone: The DNA ends 3 residues before the CDR3 does, and the rest of the CDR3 is filled in from the germline J gene. The chain carries TRBV2 and TRBJ1-1, with D unresolved. V gave up 1 base and J gave up 3 bases, with 15 bases separating them. The germline V gene encodes CDR1 SNHLY and CDR2 FYNNEI. This CDR3 has 16 residues. The sequenced part of the CDR3 DNA is TGTGCCAGCAGTGAAGGGGTTACCCCAAGGGACACTGAA. It yields the protein CASSEGVTPRDTE. Given in full, the CDR3 is CASSEGVTPRDTEAFF. The whole variable domain, filled in from reference TRBV2 and TRBJ1-1, reads EPEVTQTPSHQVTQMGQEVILRCVPISNHLYFYWYRQILGQKVEFLVSFYNNEISEKSEIFDDQFSVERPDGSNFTLKIRSTKLEDSAMYFCASSEGVTPRDTEAFFGQGTRLTVV.

In regard to this clone: Read coverage stops 3 residues before the CDR3 terminus; the germline J gene supplies the remainder. The chain carries TRBV20-1 and TRBJ2-2, with TRBD2 matching 9 bases. CDR3 length: 16 amino acids. Germline lookup yields CDR1 DFQATT and CDR2 SNEGSKA (reference sequence). Losses at the gene ends were 2 bases for V and 5 bases for J; bases not matched to a gene: 9. The chain's CDR3 is CSARSTGTSFTGELFF. The DNA read from the CDR3 is TGCAGTGCTAGATCTACGGGGACTAGCTTTACCGGGGAG.

As concerns this clone: The read gets to within 3 residues of the CDR3 end, and the germline J gene fills in the rest. The rearrangement joins TRBV30 to TRBJ1-1; D ambiguous. CDR3 length: 14 residues. The V end lost 2 bases, the J end lost 5 bases, and 15 bases lay between the germline ends. The V gene's germline CDR1 is GTSNPN and CDR2 SVGIG (reference sequence). The sequenced CDR3 bases are TGTGCCTGGAGTAAGACAAGGTACGTTACTGAA. Translated, it gives CAWSKTRYVTE. The full CDR3 protein reads CAWSKTRYVTEAFF.

On this clone: The CDR3 end falls 3 residues outside the read, so it is completed with the germline J gene. The chain employs TRBV7-2 and TRBJ1-2; 10 bases fit TRBD1. V was clipped by 5 bases and J by 7 bases; unmatched bases: 1. This CDR3 is 12 amino acids long. Germline lookup yields CDR1 SGHTA and CDR2 FQGNSA. CDR3 loop: CASSRDRGGYTF. CDR3 DNA (partial): TGTGCCAGCAGCCGGGACAGGGGTGGC.

In regard to this clone: The CDR3 is cut off 3 residues early in the read; its end comes from the germline J gene. This rearrangement joins TRBV11-2 to TRBJ2-7; 10 bases align to TRBD1. This CDR3 has 13 amino acids. Per germline, CDR1 SGHAT and CDR2 FQNNGV. J lost 4 bases, V lost 8 bases, and 5 bases had no gene match. The sequenced part of the CDR3 DNA is TGTGCCAGCTCGGGACAGGGGTATTACGAG. As protein: CASSGQGYYE. The entire CDR3 reads CASSGQGYYEQYF.

As for this clone: The CDR3 is cut off 3 residues early in the read; its end comes from the germline J gene. The chain has TRBV5-1 and TRBJ2-1; 9 nucleotides match TRBD1. With 2 bases clipped from V and 5 bases from J, the junction kept 5 bases outside the gene matches. The CDR3 runs 15 residues. The V gene's germline CDR1 is SGHRS and CDR2 YFSETQ. The sequenced CDR3 bases are TGCGCCAGCAGCTTCTTACAGGGGGCGGACAATGAG. Residues: CASSFLQGADNE. The complete CDR3 sequence is CASSFLQGADNEQFF.

As to this clone: The DNA ends 3 residues before the CDR3 does, and the rest of the CDR3 is filled in from the germline J gene. This chain uses TRBV2 with TRBJ1-5, with D unresolved. The germline CDR1 and CDR2 sequences are SNHLY and FYNNEI. The CDR3 runs 14 residues. Trimming left V 2 bases short and J 2 bases short, with 7 bases between. This chain's CDR3 is CASSERGGNQPQHF. CDR3 DNA, as far as it was read: TGTGCCAGCAGTGAACGCGGGGGCAATCAGCCC.

Worth noting for this clone: The CDR3 goes on 3 residues after the read ends, and that part is filled in from the germline J gene. This chain uses TRBV20-1 with TRBJ2-5; D is unresolved. V lost 4 bases to trimming and J lost 3 bases, with 6 bases between them. CDR3 size: 11 residues. Germline CDR1 is DFQATT and CDR2 is SNEGSKA (reference sequence). CDR3 region: CSATHKETQYF. The CDR3 DNA, read in part, is TGCAGTGCTACCCACAAAGAGACC.

The sequenced part of the CDR3 DNA is TGCAGCGTTGAACCCAATTGGGGGGGGGACACTGAA. It is translated as CSVEPNWGGDTE. From start to end, the CDR3 is CSVEPNWGGDTEAFF. This sequence joins TRBV29-1 and TRBJ1-1; the D gene is possibly TRBD1 (5 bases). With the read ending 3 residues before the CDR3 end, the germline J gene is used to fill in that end. V lost 2 bases, J lost 3 bases, and 16 bases lay in between. The CDR3 totals 15 residues. Germline V gives CDR1 SQVTM, CDR2 ANQGSEA.

As for this clone: The sequenced fragment ends 3 residues before the CDR3 boundary, so the rest is inferred from the germline J gene. The chain is built from TRBV7-9 and TRBJ1-2; a possible D gene is TRBD1 (5 bases). In germline, CDR1 is SEHNR, CDR2 FQNEAQ (reference sequence). The V end lost 1 base, the J end lost 4 bases, and 13 bases lay between the germline ends. There are 15 residues in the CDR3. The covered CDR3 bases are TGTGCCAGCAGCTTAGACGCCTTGGGGGGCTATGGC. Protein sequence: CASSLDALGGYG. The full CDR3 reads CASSLDALGGYGYTF. The full variable domain, with the rest looked up from reference TRBV7-9 and TRBJ1-2, is DTGVSQNPRHKITKRGQNVTFRCDPISEHNRLYWYRQTLGQGPEFLTYFQNEAQLEKSRLLSDRFSAERPKGSFSTLEIQRTEQGDSAMYLCASSLDALGGYGYTFGSGTRLTVV.

As concerns this clone: The CDR3 goes on 3 residues after the read ends, and that part is filled in from the germline J gene. V and J are TRBV19 and TRBJ1-1, with TRBD1 matching 9 bases. Trimming removed 0 bases from V and 4 bases from J; junction bases left unmatched: 6. Germline assignment: CDR1 LNHDA and CDR2 SQIVND (reference sequence). The CDR3 consists of 16 residues. The covered CDR3 bases are TGTGCCAGTAGTATAGACTGGACAGGGGTTCCCACTGAA. Translated, it gives CASSIDWTGVPTE. The whole CDR3 sequence reads CASSIDWTGVPTEAFF.

About this clone itself: The sequence runs out 3 residues before the end of the CDR3; the remainder is reconstructed from the germline J gene. V gene TRBV12-3 or TRBV12-4 combines with J gene TRBJ2-5; 12 nucleotides agree with TRBD2. The CDR3 is made up of 15 amino acids. J gave up 5 bases and V 3 bases, and 4 bases lay outside the gene matches. CDR3: CASSFGLAGMETQYF. The DNA read from the CDR3 is TGTGCCAGCAGTTTTGGACTAGCGGGGATGGAGACC.

Turning to this clone: The CDR3 end falls 3 residues outside the read, so it is completed with the germline J gene. The chain uses TRBV2 and TRBJ2-3; 7 bases map to TRBD2. V lost 8 bases to trimming and J lost 2 bases; unmatched junction nucleotides: 7. The germline gives CDR1 SNHLY, CDR2 FYNNEI. The CDR3 covers 14 residues. The part of the CDR3 DNA that was read is TGTGCCAGCCTAGACGGGGGGTCCACAGATACG. Its protein product is CASLDGGSTDT. The full-length CDR3 reads as CASLDGGSTDTQYF.

Note on this clone: The CDR3 is cut off 3 residues early in the read; its end comes from the germline J gene. The chain joins TRBV29-1 to TRBJ2-1; TRBD1 agrees at 9 bases. The V segment lost 5 bases and the J segment 9 bases; nucleotides outside the gene matches: 11. This CDR3 region has 14 residues. Germline V gene lookup returns CDR1 SQVTM and CDR2 ANQGSEA. The CDR3 is CSVSGQGSIPEQFF. The sequenced CDR3 bases are TGCAGCGTTTCGGGACAGGGTTCTATTCCTGAG.

Regarding this clone: The read ends 3 residues shy of where the CDR3 ends; the end is completed using the germline J gene. V usage is TRBV4-1 and J usage is TRBJ1-2; 7 bases match TRBD1. The V and J ends lost 3 bases and 2 bases, in that order; junction bases with no gene match: 9. Germline assignment: CDR1 MGHRA and CDR2 YSYEKL. CDR3 length equals 16 residues. CDR3 region: CASSQDVTGKNYGYTF. The CDR3 bases that were read are TGCGCCAGCAGCCAGGACGTGACAGGGAAAAACTATGGC.

Details on this clone: The read gets to within 3 residues of the CDR3 end, and the germline J gene fills in the rest. The chain combines TRBV7-9 with TRBJ1-6; tentative D call: TRBD1 (5 bases). V lost 5 bases, J lost 6 bases, and 11 bases lay in between. The germline CDR1 and CDR2 sequences are SEHNR and FQNEAQ (reference sequence). The CDR3 is made up of 14 amino acids. Partial CDR3 DNA: TGTGCCAGCAGCAATGGACAAGTTAATTCACCC. It encodes CASSNGQVNSP. The whole CDR3 protein is CASSNGQVNSPLHF.

Regarding this clone: The CDR3 end falls 3 residues outside the read, so it is completed with the germline J gene. The V and J genes are TRBV20-1 and TRBJ2-1; 9 bases are shared with TRBD2. Germline CDR1 and CDR2: DFQATT and SNEGSKA (reference sequence). J was trimmed by 7 bases and V by 2 bases; bases with no gene match: 15. The CDR3 is 17 amino acids. The CDR3 reads CSARNGGSGGPGNEQFF. The CDR3 DNA, read in part, is TGCAGTGCTAGAAACGGAGGGAGCGGGGGGCCGGGTAATGAG.

This clone counts as medium-sized by frequency. Sequencing ends 3 residues short of the CDR3 end; the germline J gene provides the rest. V usage is TRBV5-1 and J usage is TRBJ2-7; 7 bases line up with TRBD1. V shed 0 bases, J shed 0 bases, and the junction held 3 bases outside the gene matches. CDR3 size: 15 residues. The germline CDR1 and CDR2 sequences are SGHRS and YFSETQ. The CDR3: CASSLEAGGSYEQYF. The CDR3 bases that were read are TGCGCCAGCAGCTTGGAGGCAGGGGGCTCCTACGAG.

A remark on this clone: The CDR3 is cut off 3 residues early in the read; its end comes from the germline J gene. The V call is TRBV12-3 or TRBV12-4, the J call TRBJ2-3; 10 bases line up with TRBD2. Trimming took 5 bases from V and 3 from J; bases not matched to a gene: 5. This CDR3 contains 15 residues. CDR3 DNA, as far as it was read: TGTGCCAGCAGTCCTCCGGGACTAGCGACAGATACG. This translates into CASSPPGLATDT. The full CDR3 protein is CASSPPGLATDTQYF.

On this clone: The sequence runs out 3 residues before the end of the CDR3; the remainder is reconstructed from the germline J gene. This chain links TRBV11-2 with TRBJ1-2; D is perhaps TRBD1 (6 bases). Germline lookup yields CDR1 SGHAT and CDR2 FQNNGV. The CDR3 length is 13 residues. The CDR3 here is CASSQAGGGGYTF. CDR3 DNA (partial): TGTGCCAGCAGCCAGGCTGGAGGGGGAGGC.

Points on this clone: The sequenced fragment ends 3 residues before the CDR3 boundary, so the rest is inferred from the germline J gene. The V gene is TRBV13, the J gene TRBJ1-2, with 7 bases aligning to TRBD1. The CDR3 runs 14 residues. Germline trimming cut 3 bases from V and 2 bases from J; bases unmatched to any gene: 3. Germline CDR1 PRHDT, CDR2 FYEKMQ (reference sequence). The CDR3 protein is CASSLQGDNYGYTF. The sequenced CDR3 bases are TGTGCCAGCAGCTTGCAGGGGGACAACTATGGC.

This clone shows up as medium-sized by frequency. The read falls 3 residues short of the CDR3 end, and the missing part is taken from the germline J gene. The chain combines TRBV28 with TRBJ2-6; no definite D call. V was cut by 2 bases and J by 1 base, with 9 bases left in between. Germline V lookup: CDR1 MDHEN, CDR2 SYDVKM. The length of the CDR3 is 16 residues. Incomplete CDR3 DNA: TGTGCCAGCAGTTTAGGTACGAGGTCTGGGGCCAACGTC. Translation: CASSLGTRSGANV. The whole CDR3 sequence reads CASSLGTRSGANVLTF.

CDR3 sequence: CASSPPAGGRNEQFF. The DNA read from the CDR3 is TGTGCCAGCTCACCGCCAGCGGGGGGTAGAAATGAG. The chain recombines TRBV18 with TRBJ2-1; 9 bases map to TRBD2. The read ends 3 residues before the CDR3 terminus; that terminus is restored from the germline J gene. J gave up 7 bases and V 3 bases, and 7 bases lay outside the gene matches. Germline-derived CDR1 and CDR2 are KGHSH and LQKENI. The CDR3 is made up of 15 amino acids.